Reported below is one TCR beta chain. This sample includes further DNA sequences coding for the same CDR3. Trimming cost V 0 bases and J 4 bases; bases outside gene matches: 3. Germline V gene sequence: CDR1 SGHRS, CDR2 YFSETQ. CDR3 length equals 14 residues. The data originate from a study of blood T cell repertoires in COVID-19. At the level of the study: Whether acute or convalescent, the COVID-19 samples came from the United States, Italy and Spain.

The repertoire was sequenced with immunoSEQ multiplex PCR; TCRdb's copy has only in-frame clones and lacks some. Altogether about 210,000 clones are present, more than 75% being singletons, with the ten largest covering 6.5% to 9.5%. This rearrangement joins TRBV5-1 to TRBJ1-2; TRBD1 matches 7 bases. This sequence was found in a woman in her sixties or seventies with COVID-19, enrolled during active disease. The sample was peripheral blood. Written as DNA, the CDR3 is TGCGCCAGCAGCTTGGAGGGGACAGTCTATGGCTACACCTTC. Amino acids: CASSLEGTVYGYTF.